The rows below give T cell receptor beta chains drawn from one sample of a study of blood T cell repertoires in COVID-19. Data came from immunoSEQ multiplex PCR; TCRdb stores just in-frame clones and leaves some out. This sample carries 350,000 to 550,000 clones, 80% to 90% of them seen once, and the ten largest clones take approximately 1.2%. Sequenced material: PBMCs or T cells enriched from blood (not recorded which). The receptors here all came from a man aged 25 to 45 who had recovered from COVID-19. CDR3s include the opening cysteine and the closing phenylalanine or tryptophan. D genes are given only for firm matches. Only some rows state a clone size, as once, few, many or a class for expanded clones.

cdr3_length j_call d_call v_call clone_size cdr3_aa cdr3_nt
12 TRBJ1-2 NA TRBV28 NA CASSGPWAGYTF TGTGCCAGCAGTGGCCCGTGGGCTGGCTACACCTTC
16 TRBJ1-2 NA TRBV27 NA CASSEEVGRVYYGYTF TGTGCCAGCAGTGAAGAGGTAGGCAGGGTGTACTATGGCTACACCTTC
15 TRBJ1-2 NA TRBV5-1 NA CASSLISGALYGYTF TGCGCCAGCAGCTTGATTTCAGGGGCCCTCTATGGCTACACCTTC
14 TRBJ1-5 TRBD1 TRBV5-1 NA CASSFGQGGQPQHF TGCGCCAGCAGCTTCGGACAGGGCGGCCAGCCCCAGCATTTT
14 TRBJ2-3 NA TRBV7-9 NA CASSQGGGPDTQYF TGTGCCAGCAGCCAGGGGGGTGGGCCAGATACGCAGTATTTT
16 TRBJ2-5 TRBD2 TRBV27 NA CASSPRGGAVRETQYF TGTGCCAGCAGTCCCCGGGGAGGGGCGGTGAGGGAGACCCAGTACTTC
14 TRBJ2-7 NA TRBV2 NA CASSAREQGYEQYF TGTGCCAGCAGCGCCAGAGAACAGGGTTACGAGCAGTACTTC
15 TRBJ2-2 TRBD2 TRBV2 NA CASISGLARTGELFF TGTGCCAGCATCTCCGGACTAGCGAGAACCGGGGAGCTGTTTTTT
17 TRBJ1-1 NA TRBV27 NA CAENPPSPRLWNTEAFF TGTGCCGAAAATCCCCCCAGCCCGAGGTTATGGAACACTGAAGCTTTCTTT
17 TRBJ2-7 TRBD2 TRBV28 NA CASSYDLSLAGAYEQYF TGTGCCAGCAGCTACGATTTATCACTAGCGGGCGCCTACGAGCAGTACTTC
18 TRBJ2-7 TRBD2 TRBV4-2 NA CASSQELGGSGVTYEQYF TGTGCCAGCAGCCAAGAACTGGGGGGTAGCGGGGTCACCTACGAGCAGTACTTC
15 TRBJ2-2 TRBD2 TRBV29-1 NA CSVDVGTSGTGELFF TGCAGCGTTGATGTGGGGACTAGCGGGACTGGGGAGCTGTTTTTT
12 TRBJ1-1 NA TRBV29-1 NA CSVQEGSTEAFF TGCAGCGTTCAAGAGGGGAGCACTGAAGCTTTCTTT
14 TRBJ1-5 NA TRBV27 NA CASSLRQDLGPQHF TGTGCCAGCAGTTTAAGGCAGGACTTGGGGCCCCAGCATTTT
15 TRBJ2-1 TRBD2 TRBV5-4 NA CASSRPSGSPREQFF TGTGCCAGCAGCCGTCCTAGCGGGAGTCCGAGGGAGCAGTTCTTC
12 TRBJ1-2 NA TRBV10-1 once CASSEGDYGYTF TGCGCCAGCAGCGAAGGGGACTATGGCTACACCTTC
13 TRBJ1-2 NA TRBV12-2 NA CASRLLGLYGYTF TGTGCAAGTCGCTTGTTGGGGCTTTATGGCTACACCTTC
13 TRBJ2-2 NA TRBV6-5 NA CASLAQSGGELFF TGTGCCAGCCTAGCCCAGTCGGGCGGGGAGCTGTTTTTT
13 TRBJ2-7 NA TRBV6-5 NA CAHRGARSYEQYF TGTGCCCACCGGGGAGCCAGGTCCTACGAGCAGTACTTC
12 TRBJ1-5 NA TRBV12-3/TRBV12-4 NA CASSQSLQPQHF TGTGCCAGCAGTCAGTCCCTCCAGCCCCAGCATTTT
13 TRBJ1-5 NA TRBV28 NA CASRIQGNQPQHF TGTGCCAGCAGGATACAGGGAAATCAGCCCCAGCATTTT